The 17 T cell receptor beta chains reported below all come from one sample, sequenced in a study of CD8+CD57+ T cells in acquired aplastic anemia. Patients selected for sequencing had displayed CD8+CD57+ cell expansion by flow cytometry. Researchers used genomic DNA as the template to profile TCR beta VDJ and CDR3. In TCRdb, the reads were re-called with MiXCR into one record per CDR3 protein. The data contain approximately 180,000 distinct CDR3 sequences, around half of them seen just once; the ten biggest clones take up 1.8%. The sample taken for sequencing was sorted CD4+, CD8+, or CD8+CD57+ T cells (not recorded which) from PBMCs. The receptors come from a human donor with aplastic anemia.

This clonotype was observed many times. This rearrangement joins TRBV5-4 to TRBJ2-1; D is possibly TRBD2 (6 bases). CDR3 length: 14 residues. Germline V gives CDR1 SGHNT, CDR2 YYREEE (reference sequence). Between the trimmed V and J ends, which lost 3 bases and 0 bases, there was a span of 7 bases. CDR3 sequence reads: CASSSEGSYNEQFF. In DNA form, the CDR3 reads TGTGCCAGCAGCTCGGAGGGCTCCTACAATGAGCAGTTCTTC.

The chain uses TRBV10-2 and TRBJ2-7; D may be TRBD1 (5 bases). V was trimmed by 3 bases and J by 4 bases, leaving 7 bases between them. The germline gives CDR1 WSHSY, CDR2 SAAADI. There are 12 residues in the CDR3. CDR3 sequence (DNA): TGCGCCAGCAGTGACCAGGGTTACGAGCAGTACTTC. It yields the protein CASSDQGYEQYF.

This rearrangement joins TRBV11-2 to TRBJ1-1; no firm D call. V shed 6 bases and J shed 0 bases, with 23 bases lying between them. The CDR3 runs to 18 residues. In germline, CDR1 is SGHAT, CDR2 FQNNGV. The DNA of the CDR3 is TGTGCCAGCAGTTTACCTGACACGGATCGAGGCATGAACACTGAAGCTTTCTTT. Translating it yields CASSLPDTDRGMNTEAFF.

This clonotype has ten or more counts. The chain links TRBV9 to TRBJ1-6; unclear D gene. The CDR3 covers 14 residues. The ends were cut back, 2 bases at V and 3 bases at J, with 6 bases in the middle. Looked up from germline, CDR1 is SGDLS and CDR2 is YYNGEE. CDR3 region: CASSVNSYNSPLHF. In nucleotides, the CDR3 is TGTGCCAGCAGCGTTAATAGCTATAATTCACCCCTCCACTTT.

A note on this clonotype: This could be a read error, since a much larger clone is one nucleotide away. The chain has TRBV6-5 and TRBJ2-7, with D tentatively TRBD1 or TRBD2 (5 bases each). Trimming left V 0 bases short and J 6 bases short, with 21 bases between. Germline CDR1 is MNHEY and CDR2 is SVGAGI. This CDR3 is built from 17 residues. This CDR3 reads CASSYSGTTIRGSEQYF. As DNA, the CDR3 is TGTGCCAGCAGTTACTCCGGGACCACTATAAGGGGATCCGAGCAGTACTTC.

V gene TRBV7-8 combines with J gene TRBJ2-2; possible D gene TRBD2, 5 bases. In germline, CDR1 is SGHVS, CDR2 FQNEAQ. The CDR3 runs to 15 residues. V was clipped by 2 bases and J by 1 base, with 8 bases between them. The CDR3 nucleotides are TGTGCCAGCAGCTTATGGGGAGAGAACACCGGGGAGCTGTTTTTT. It is translated as CASSLWGENTGELFF.

The table lists this clonotype with a few counts. V gene TRBV29-1 combines with J gene TRBJ2-1; D not resolved. Between the trimmed V and J ends, which lost 2 bases and 0 bases, there was a span of 8 bases. Germline-derived CDR1 and CDR2 are SQVTM and ANQGSEA. The CDR3 is 14 amino acids. The CDR3 DNA is TGCAGCGTTGAAATACGAGTCTCCTACAATGAGCAGTTCTTC. It codes for CSVEIRVSYNEQFF.

The genes are TRBV29-1 and TRBJ2-7; D remains unclear. V dropped 0 bases and J dropped 4 bases, with 10 bases sitting between them. CDR1 SQVTM and CDR2 ANQGSEA come from the germline V gene. The CDR3 totals 13 residues. CDR3 sequence reads: CSVEDERKYEQYF. The CDR3 coding sequence is TGCAGCGTTGAAGACGAGCGAAAATACGAGCAGTACTTC.

This clonotype appeared once. The chain uses TRBV20-1 and TRBJ1-1; no reliable D call. CDR1 DFQATT and CDR2 SNEGSKA come from the germline V gene (reference sequence). This CDR3 contains 15 residues. Trimming shortened V by 6 bases and J by 1 base, and 18 bases separated the two germline ends. In nucleotides, the CDR3 is TGCAGTGCGCAGAACCTTGGGCAGCAGAACACTGAAGCTTTCTTT. Translation: CSAQNLGQQNTEAFF.

The sample holds many counts of this clonotype. The chain couples TRBV20-1 to TRBJ1-4; 9 nucleotides align to TRBD1. With V trimmed by 8 bases and J by 0 bases, 13 bases remained unmatched. Germline assignment: CDR1 DFQATT and CDR2 SNEGSKA (reference sequence). The length of the CDR3 is 17 residues. The CDR3 DNA sequence: TGCAGTTGTACAGCGGGACAGGGTGGGACAACTAATGAAAAACTGTTTTTT. This gives the protein CSCTAGQGGTTNEKLFF.

The CDR3 here is CASSHGGIDTEAFF. The DNA of the CDR3 is TGTGCCAGCAGCCACGGGGGTATCGACACTGAAGCTTTCTTT. V usage is TRBV14 and J usage is TRBJ1-1; tentative D call: TRBD1 (5 bases). This CDR3 spans 14 amino acids. Germline V gives CDR1 SGHDN, CDR2 FVKESK. Deletions cut 3 bases from V and 3 bases from J, with 11 bases between.

This sequence joins TRBV25-1 and TRBJ1-6; possibly TRBD1 for D (5 bases). The CDR3 extends over 12 amino acids. The germline V gene has CDR1 MGHDK and CDR2 SYGVNS. Between the trimmed V and J ends, which lost 10 bases and 7 bases, there was a span of 11 bases. CDR3 sequence (DNA): TGTGCCACCAGGGCACCAAATTCACCCCTCCACTTT. This sequence encodes CATRAPNSPLHF.

The sample holds many counts of this clonotype. V usage is TRBV14 and J usage is TRBJ2-1; no firm D call. The germline gives CDR1 SGHDN, CDR2 FVKESK. The CDR3 has 13 amino acids. Trimming took off 10 bases at V and 4 bases at J, with 14 bases between the two ends. The CDR3, as DNA: TGTGCCACCTCAGACGAGCTGTACAATGAGCAGTTCTTC. This encodes CATSDELYNEQFF.

The J gene is TRBJ1-5, the V gene TRBV19; 7 nucleotides agree with TRBD1. CDR3 length: 12 residues. V trimming: 10 bases; J trimming: 6 bases; junction bases outside the gene matches: 6. Germline V CDR1 and CDR2: LNHDA, SQIVND (reference sequence). The CDR3 bases are TGTGCCACCATGACAGGGCTTCAGCCCCAGCATTTT. This codes for CATMTGLQPQHF.

J is TRBJ2-7 and V is TRBV19; 7 bases line up with TRBD1. The germline V gene has CDR1 LNHDA and CDR2 SQIVND (reference sequence). V trimming: 3 bases; J trimming: 1 base; junction bases outside the gene matches: 3. The CDR3 runs to 14 residues. The CDR3 sequence: CASSIVRGSYEQYF. CDR3 DNA sequence: TGTGCCAGTAGTATTGTCAGGGGGTCCTACGAGCAGTACTTC.

This clonotype occurred many times. The gene calls are TRBV7-9 and TRBJ1-2; 7 bases agree with TRBD1. The V gene's germline CDR1 is SEHNR and CDR2 FQNEAQ (reference sequence). This CDR3 comprises 16 residues. V lost 4 bases, J lost 0 bases, and 8 bases stayed unmatched. In DNA form, the CDR3 reads TGTGCCAGCAGCTCGCAATTCGGGACAGCTAACTATGGCTACACCTTC. Its protein is CASSSQFGTANYGYTF.

The chain joins TRBV10-3 to TRBJ2-7; TRBD1 might be the D (5 bases). The ends were cut back, 6 bases at V and 3 bases at J, with 21 bases in the middle. From germline, CDR1 is ENHRY and CDR2 SYGVKD. The CDR3 has 16 residues. The CDR3 DNA sequence: TGTGCCATCAGGGACATCGCCGAGAGGCCCTACTACGAGCAGTACTTC. Protein sequence: CAIRDIAERPYYEQYF.